These 28 T cell receptor beta chains were sequenced from one sample in a study of vaccination effects on CD4 cells after COVID-19. The method was immunoSEQ multiplex PCR; TCRdb's version includes in-frame clones alone and lacks a portion of them. The table shows about 15,000 clones, with 70% to 80% occurring only once. These receptors' antigens are unknown. Sequencing was preceded by expansion of antigen-specific CD4+ T cells with viral peptide pools in the ViraFEST assay. Subsequent to a culture period of less than twelve days, CD4+ T cells were isolated. The vaccine given was either BNT162b2 or mRNA-1273, in two doses. Source: CD4+ T cells from PBMCs cultured with HCoV-NL63 spike peptides, taken after COVID-19 vaccination. The receptor set was obtained from a human donor who received a COVID-19 vaccine.

The gene calls are TRBV7-2 and TRBJ1-1; tentative D call: TRBD1 (6 bases). V shed 3 bases and J shed 1 base, with 12 bases lying between them. Germline V CDR1 and CDR2: SGHTA, FQGNSA. The CDR3 has 15 amino acids. CDR3 protein: CASSLTGTTNTEAFF. The CDR3 DNA sequence: TGTGCCAGCAGCTTGACCGGGACAACGAACACTGAAGCTTTCTTT.

The V gene is TRBV2, the J gene TRBJ2-7; D is uncertain. The germline gives CDR1 SNHLY, CDR2 FYNNEI. The CDR3 runs to 12 residues. The V and J ends lost 4 bases and 5 bases respectively, with 9 bases between them. DNA of the CDR3: TGTGCCAGCAGTGGTATGGGAAACGAGCAGTACTTC. Translated: CASSGMGNEQYF.

This chain links TRBV19 with TRBJ1-2; D not resolved. The CDR3 covers 13 residues. The V and J ends lost 1 base and 1 base respectively, with 4 bases between them. Germline V gene sequence: CDR1 LNHDA, CDR2 SQIVND (reference sequence). CDR3 sequence (DNA): TGTGCCAGTAGTATAGGAAATAACTATGGCTACACCTTC. Protein: CASSIGNNYGYTF. Supplemented by reference TRBV19 and TRBJ1-2, the full variable domain reads DGGITQSPKYLFRKEGQNVTLSCEQNLNHDAMYWYRQDPGQGLRLIYYSQIVNDFQKGDIAEGYSVSREKKESFPLTVTSAQKNPTAFYLCASSIGNNYGYTFGSGTRLTVV.

The V and J genes are TRBV30 and TRBJ1-6; D is perhaps TRBD1 (5 bases). CDR1 and CDR2 from the germline V gene are GTSNPN and SVGIG (reference sequence). CDR3 size: 17 residues. Trimming left V 3 bases short and J 8 bases short, with 23 bases between. The CDR3 DNA reads as TGTGCCTGGAGCCCACCACGGGGCGGGATTCTTGATTCACCCCTCCACTTT. It codes for CAWSPPRGGILDSPLHF.

This clone appeared a single time. V and J are TRBV5-5 and TRBJ1-5; D possibly corresponds to TRBD1 (6 bases). V was cut by 2 bases and J by 0 bases, with 21 bases left in between. CDR3 size: 19 residues. Germline CDR1 and CDR2: SGHKS and YYEKEE (reference sequence). CDR3 residues: CASSFGHTGTKNSNQPQHF. DNA of the CDR3: TGTGCCAGCAGCTTTGGCCATACCGGGACAAAGAATAGCAATCAGCCCCAGCATTTT.

This sequence joins TRBV6-6 and TRBJ1-5, with D possibly being TRBD1 (6 bases). Deletions cut 5 bases from V and 0 bases from J, with 11 bases between. From germline, CDR1 is MNHNY and CDR2 SVGAGI (reference sequence). The CDR3 is made up of 15 amino acids. The CDR3 nucleotides read TGTGCCAGCAGTAGGGGGGGGTATAGCAATCAGCCCCAGCATTTT. Protein sequence: CASSRGGYSNQPQHF.

V is TRBV28 and J is TRBJ2-1; D call uncertain. Deletions cut 3 bases from V and 1 base from J, with 13 bases between. Looked up from germline, CDR1 is MDHEN and CDR2 is SYDVKM. This CDR3 region has 16 residues. CDR3 in amino acids: CASSFRRHLSYNEQFF. The DNA of the CDR3 is TGTGCCAGCAGTTTTAGGAGACACCTATCCTACAATGAGCAGTTCTTC. Complete variable domain (other parts from reference TRBV28 and TRBJ2-1): DVKVTQSSRYLVKRTGEKVFLECVQDMDHENMFWYRQDPGLGLRLIYFSYDVKMKEKGDIPEGYSVSREKKERFSLILESASTNQTSMYLCASSFRRHLSYNEQFFGPGTRLTVL.

The CDR3 sequence is CASSLVRARGAFF. CDR3 bases: TGTGCCAGCAGTTTAGTTCGGGCCCGGGGGGCTTTCTTT. The rearrangement uses TRBV12-3 or TRBV12-4 and TRBJ1-1; perhaps TRBD1 as D (5 bases). The CDR3 consists of 13 residues. The V gene lost 1 base and the J gene lost 11 bases, with 14 bases spanning the gap.

The chain has TRBV30 and TRBJ1-2; D perhaps matches TRBD1 (5 bases). This CDR3 contains 13 residues. The germline CDR1 and CDR2 sequences are GTSNPN and SVGIG (reference sequence). Trimming took 3 bases from V and 3 from J, leaving 11 bases between them. As DNA, the CDR3 is TGTGCCTGGAGCCTGGGACGGGACTATGGCTACACCTTC. Encoded protein: CAWSLGRDYGYTF.

The J gene is TRBJ2-2, the V gene TRBV25-1; weak D call: TRBD1 (6 bases). The CDR3 has 18 amino acids. V shed 0 bases and J shed 0 bases, with 14 bases lying between them. CDR1 and CDR2 (germline): MGHDK, SYGVNS. This CDR3 reads CASSEYLERDTNTGELFF. DNA of the CDR3: TGTGCCAGCAGTGAATATTTGGAACGGGACACGAACACCGGGGAGCTGTTTTTT.

The chain has TRBV2 and TRBJ2-7; tentative D call: TRBD1 (6 bases). Trimming stripped 5 bases from V and 2 bases from J, with 19 bases between. The CDR3 has 16 residues. Germline V gene lookup returns CDR1 SNHLY and CDR2 FYNNEI. The DNA for the CDR3 is TGTGCCAGCAGTACCGGACAGTTGGGGTCAACCTACGAGCAGTACTTC. Amino acid sequence: CASSTGQLGSTYEQYF.

The V gene is TRBV10-3, the J gene TRBJ2-7; 7 bases align to TRBD1. Germline V lookup: CDR1 ENHRY, CDR2 SYGVKD. J lost 4 bases, V lost 10 bases, and 7 bases had no gene match. CDR3 length equals 12 residues. The CDR3: CATRTGQYEQYF. The CDR3 DNA is TGTGCCACAAGGACGGGACAGTACGAGCAGTACTTC.

The gene calls are TRBV9 and TRBJ2-1; 15 bases agree with TRBD2. With 3 bases clipped from V and 4 bases from J, the junction kept 8 bases outside the gene matches. Germline CDR1 SGDLS, CDR2 YYNGEE. This CDR3 contains 18 residues. This CDR3 reads CASSARPGLAGGYNEQFF. The CDR3 region has the DNA TGTGCCAGCAGCGCCAGACCGGGACTAGCGGGAGGTTACAATGAGCAGTTCTTC.

V usage is TRBV5-5 and J usage is TRBJ2-7, with 8 bases matching TRBD2. The CDR3 spans 15 residues. In germline, CDR1 is SGHKS, CDR2 YYEKEE (reference sequence). The J segment lost 4 bases and the V segment lost 3 bases, leaving 9 bases of the junction unmatched. As DNA, the CDR3 is TGTGCCAGCAGCTGGAGTGCGGCGGGGGGATACGAGCAGTACTTC. Its translation: CASSWSAAGGYEQYF.

This clone appeared a single time. In DNA, the CDR3 is TGTGCCAGCAGCCCCCCAAACCATGGAGTCAAGGGTGAGCAGTTCTTC. It is translated as CASSPPNHGVKGEQFF. V gene TRBV3-1 (or the pseudogene TRBV3-2) combines with J gene TRBJ2-1; D is uncertain. Looked up from germline, CDR1 is LGHDT and CDR2 is YNNKEL (reference sequence). Trimming shortened V by 4 bases and J by 9 bases, and 22 bases separated the two germline ends. The CDR3 length is 16 residues.

This chain uses TRBV7-9 with TRBJ1-4; no firm D call. Trimming removed 2 bases at V and 4 bases at J, with 11 bases between. This CDR3 region has 15 residues. CDR1 is SEHNR and CDR2 is FQNEAQ in the germline V gene (reference sequence). The CDR3 nucleotides are TGTGCCAGCAGCTTATTTAACAGCCATAATGAAAAACTGTTTTTT. It codes for CASSLFNSHNEKLFF.

V gene TRBV5-4 combines with J gene TRBJ2-5, with 8 bases identical to TRBD1. This CDR3 comprises 14 residues. The trim removed 4 bases at V and 2 bases at J, leaving 4 bases unmatched. The V gene's germline CDR1 is SGHNT and CDR2 YYREEE (reference sequence). The CDR3 reads CASSTGQGQETQYF. The CDR3 coding sequence is TGTGCCAGCAGCACCGGACAGGGACAAGAGACCCAGTACTTC.

V gene TRBV7-2 combines with J gene TRBJ2-5, with D perhaps matching TRBD1 or TRBD2 (6 bases each). From germline, CDR1 is SGHTA and CDR2 FQGNSA. The V end was cut by 3 bases, the J end by 4 bases, with 12 bases between. This CDR3 has 14 residues. The CDR3 DNA follows: TGTGCCAGCAGCTTGGCCAGGGGAGGAGAGACCCAGTACTTC. Its protein is CASSLARGGETQYF.

A few counts support this clone. The chain employs TRBV9 and TRBJ2-3, with D unresolved. With 0 bases removed from V and 2 bases from J, the gap between germline ends came to 7 bases. The CDR3 is 14 residues long. Germline V gives CDR1 SGDLS, CDR2 YYNGEE. This CDR3 reads CASSVDPFTDTQYF. The CDR3 DNA is TGTGCCAGCAGCGTAGACCCCTTCACAGATACGCAGTATTTT.

This sequence joins TRBV2 and TRBJ2-3; tentative D call: TRBD2 (5 bases). The CDR3 length is 14 residues. V gave up 4 bases and J gave up 4 bases, with 12 bases separating them. The V gene's germline CDR1 is SNHLY and CDR2 FYNNEI. Here the CDR3 DNA reads TGTGCCAGCAGTGCGGCTAGCAAGCCAGATACGCAGTATTTT. Translating gives CASSAASKPDTQYF.

The chain couples TRBV5-1 to TRBJ2-5; unclear D gene. The CDR3 totals 13 residues. V gave up 3 bases and J gave up 2 bases, with 8 bases separating them. Germline V gives CDR1 SGHRS, CDR2 YFSETQ. This chain's CDR3 is CASSSQTQETQYF. CDR3 nucleotides: TGCGCCAGCAGCTCCCAGACACAAGAGACCCAGTACTTC.

The V gene is TRBV19, the J gene TRBJ2-1; 11 bases line up with TRBD2. The germline CDR1 and CDR2 sequences are LNHDA and SQIVND (reference sequence). V was pared by 6 bases and J by 0 bases, with 7 bases of the junction left unmatched. The CDR3 contains 17 residues. The CDR3 DNA follows: TGTGCCAGTAGCCCCCCTAGCGGGAGGCTCTCCTACAATGAGCAGTTCTTC. Its translation is CASSPPSGRLSYNEQFF.

V and J are TRBV3-1 (or the pseudogene TRBV3-2) and TRBJ1-3; D possibly corresponds to TRBD1 (6 bases). This CDR3 has 14 amino acids. Germline V CDR1 and CDR2: LGHDT, YNNKEL (reference sequence). V was pared by 1 base and J by 5 bases, with 9 bases between. The CDR3 nucleotides read TGTGCCAGCAGCCAAGTAGGGGGTAGAAACACCATATATTTT. Translation: CASSQVGGRNTIYF.

The J gene is TRBJ2-7, the V gene TRBV15, with TRBD2 matching 8 bases. The germline CDR1 and CDR2 sequences are LNHNV and YYDKDF (reference sequence). The CDR3 consists of 15 residues. J was trimmed by 7 bases and V by 6 bases; bases with no gene match: 14. The CDR3 loop is CATRGPGNGRGEQYF. The CDR3, as DNA: TGTGCCACCAGAGGGCCGGGGAACGGGAGGGGAGAGCAGTACTTC.

The gene calls are TRBV7-8 and TRBJ2-1; TRBD1 might be the D (5 bases). CDR1 and CDR2 from the germline V gene are SGHVS and FQNEAQ. The CDR3 is made up of 17 amino acids. V was shortened by 6 bases and J by 1 base, with 19 bases between the two germline ends. In DNA, the CDR3 is TGTGCCAGCAGTACCCGGCCCGGCCAGGGTTCCTACAATGAGCAGTTCTTC. This sequence encodes CASSTRPGQGSYNEQFF.

V and J are TRBV30 and TRBJ1-2; D is possibly TRBD1 (5 bases). CDR1 is GTSNPN and CDR2 is SVGIG in the germline V gene (reference sequence). Trimming cost V 3 bases and J 6 bases, with 11 bases left between them. This CDR3 region has 12 residues. CDR3 amino acids: CAWSPGTHGYTF. The CDR3 DNA reads TGTGCCTGGAGCCCTGGGACCCATGGCTACACCTTC.

The chain couples TRBV5-1 to TRBJ1-2, with D hard to call. CDR3 size: 14 residues. Trimming pared 2 bases from V and 8 bases from J, leaving 16 bases between. Germline V gene data show CDR1 as SGHRS and CDR2 as YFSETQ. DNA for the CDR3: TGCGCCAGCAGCTTCTCCTGGACCGACCAGGGCTACACCTTC. Translating it yields CASSFSWTDQGYTF.

This clone was recorded once. V and J are TRBV6-6 and TRBJ1-1, with 10 bases aligning to TRBD1. V lost 8 bases and J lost 4; bases outside the gene matches: 10. The V gene's germline CDR1 is MNHNY and CDR2 SVGAGI (reference sequence). There are 15 residues in the CDR3. CDR3 coding DNA: TGTGCCAGCCAAACGACAGGGGGCGGCGGCACTGAAGCTTTCTTT. Protein: CASQTTGGGGTEAFF.